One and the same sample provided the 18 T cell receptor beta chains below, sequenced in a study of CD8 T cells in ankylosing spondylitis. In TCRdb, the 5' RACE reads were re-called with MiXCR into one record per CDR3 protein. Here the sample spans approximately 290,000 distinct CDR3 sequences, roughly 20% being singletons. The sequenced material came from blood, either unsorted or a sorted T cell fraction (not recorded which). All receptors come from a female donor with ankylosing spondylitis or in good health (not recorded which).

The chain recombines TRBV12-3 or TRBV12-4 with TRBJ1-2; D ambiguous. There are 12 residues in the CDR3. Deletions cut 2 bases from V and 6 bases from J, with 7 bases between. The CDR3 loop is CASSLIHNGYTF. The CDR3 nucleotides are TGTGCCAGCAGTTTAATCCATAATGGCTACACCTTC.

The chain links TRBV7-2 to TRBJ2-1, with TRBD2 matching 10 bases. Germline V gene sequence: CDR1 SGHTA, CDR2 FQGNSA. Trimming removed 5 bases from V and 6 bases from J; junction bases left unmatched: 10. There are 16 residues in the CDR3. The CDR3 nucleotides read TGTGCCAGCAGCCCCCACCCAGCGGGAGGGGTCAATGAGCAGTTCTTC. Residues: CASSPHPAGGVNEQFF.

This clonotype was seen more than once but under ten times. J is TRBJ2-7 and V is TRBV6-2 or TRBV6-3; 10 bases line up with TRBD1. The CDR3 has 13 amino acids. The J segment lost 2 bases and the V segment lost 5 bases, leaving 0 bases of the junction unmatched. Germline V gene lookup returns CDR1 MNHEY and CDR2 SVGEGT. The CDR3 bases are TGTGCCAGCAGTGACAGGGGGCCCTACGAGCAGTACTTC. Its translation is CASSDRGPYEQYF.

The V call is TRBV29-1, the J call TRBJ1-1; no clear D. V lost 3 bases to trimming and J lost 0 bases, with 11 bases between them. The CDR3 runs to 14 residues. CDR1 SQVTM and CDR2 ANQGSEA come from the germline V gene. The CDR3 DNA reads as TGCAGCGTTGATCGGGCAGGCTTGAACACTGAAGCTTTCTTT. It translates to CSVDRAGLNTEAFF.

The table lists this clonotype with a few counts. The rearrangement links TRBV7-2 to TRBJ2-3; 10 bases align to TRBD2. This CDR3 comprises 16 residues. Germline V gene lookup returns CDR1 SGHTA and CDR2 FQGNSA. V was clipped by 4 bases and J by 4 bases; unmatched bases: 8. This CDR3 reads CASSWRASGSPDTQYF. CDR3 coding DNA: TGTGCCAGCAGCTGGAGAGCTAGCGGGAGTCCAGATACGCAGTATTTT.

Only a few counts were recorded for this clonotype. The CDR3 DNA reads TGTGCCAGCATCCGGGGTAGCGGGAGCTCCTACAATGAGCAGTTCTTC. It codes for CASIRGSGSSYNEQFF. This chain joins TRBV12-3 or TRBV12-4 and TRBJ2-1; 9 bases are shared with TRBD2. The CDR3 length is 16 residues. V lost 7 bases to trimming and J lost 0 bases; unmatched junction nucleotides: 7.

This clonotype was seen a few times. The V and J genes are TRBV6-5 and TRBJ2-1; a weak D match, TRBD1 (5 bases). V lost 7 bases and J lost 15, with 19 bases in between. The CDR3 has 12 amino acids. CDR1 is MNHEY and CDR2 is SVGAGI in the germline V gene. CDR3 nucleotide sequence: TGTGCCAGCACCCAGGGCCCGCACAGATGGTTCTTC. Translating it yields CASTQGPHRWFF.

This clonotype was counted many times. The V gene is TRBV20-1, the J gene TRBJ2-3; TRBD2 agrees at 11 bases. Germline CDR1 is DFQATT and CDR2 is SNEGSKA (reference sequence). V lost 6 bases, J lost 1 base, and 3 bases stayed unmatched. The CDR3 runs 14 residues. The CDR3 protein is CSAVTSGGTDTQYF. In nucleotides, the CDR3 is TGCAGTGCGGTGACTAGCGGGGGCACAGATACGCAGTATTTT.

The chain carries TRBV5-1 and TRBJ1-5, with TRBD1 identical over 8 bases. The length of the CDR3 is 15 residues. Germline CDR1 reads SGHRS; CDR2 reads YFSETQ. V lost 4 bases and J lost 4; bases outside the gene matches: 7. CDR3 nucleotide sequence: TGCGCCAGCAGCGATGGACAGGGATTAAATCAGCCCCAGCATTTT. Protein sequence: CASSDGQGLNQPQHF.

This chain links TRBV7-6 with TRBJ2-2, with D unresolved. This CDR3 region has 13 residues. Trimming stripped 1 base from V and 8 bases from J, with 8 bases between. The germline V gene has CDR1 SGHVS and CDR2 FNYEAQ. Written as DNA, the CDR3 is TGTGCCAGCAGCTTAGTCGGACGAGGGGAGCTGTTTTTT. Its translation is CASSLVGRGELFF. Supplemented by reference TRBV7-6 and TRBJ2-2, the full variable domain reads GAGVSQSPRYKVTKRGQDVALRCDPISGHVSLYWYRQALGQGPEFLTYFNYEAQQDKSGLPNDRFSAERPEGSISTLTIQRTEQRDSAMYRCASSLVGRGELFFGEGSRLTVL.

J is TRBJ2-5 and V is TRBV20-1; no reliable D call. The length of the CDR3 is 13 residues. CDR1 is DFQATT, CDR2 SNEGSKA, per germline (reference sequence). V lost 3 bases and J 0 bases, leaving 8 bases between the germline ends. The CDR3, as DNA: TGCAGTGCTAGTAAGTGGGACCAAGAGACCCAGTACTTC. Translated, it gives CSASKWDQETQYF.

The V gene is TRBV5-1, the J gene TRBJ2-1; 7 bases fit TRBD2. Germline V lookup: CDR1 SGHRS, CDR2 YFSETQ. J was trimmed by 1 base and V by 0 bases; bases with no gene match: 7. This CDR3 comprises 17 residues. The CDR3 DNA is TGCGCCAGCAGCTTGGGAATCGGGGGGAGTTCCTACAATGAGCAGTTCTTC. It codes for CASSLGIGGSSYNEQFF.

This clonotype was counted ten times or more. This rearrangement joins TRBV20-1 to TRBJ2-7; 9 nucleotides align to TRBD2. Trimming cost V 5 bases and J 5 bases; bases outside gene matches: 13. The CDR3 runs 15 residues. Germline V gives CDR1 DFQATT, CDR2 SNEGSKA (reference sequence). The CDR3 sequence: CSAEAGGPPLDEQYF. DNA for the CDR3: TGCAGTGCTGAGGCGGGAGGGCCTCCGCTGGACGAGCAGTACTTC.

CDR3 sequence (DNA): TGTGCCAGCAGCCGACGGACTAGCGGGTACAATGAGCAGTTCTTC. It translates to CASSRRTSGYNEQFF. This sequence joins TRBV12-3 or TRBV12-4 and TRBJ2-1; TRBD2 matches 11 bases. This CDR3 region has 15 residues. V dropped 6 bases and J dropped 4; count of bases not matched to a gene: 5.

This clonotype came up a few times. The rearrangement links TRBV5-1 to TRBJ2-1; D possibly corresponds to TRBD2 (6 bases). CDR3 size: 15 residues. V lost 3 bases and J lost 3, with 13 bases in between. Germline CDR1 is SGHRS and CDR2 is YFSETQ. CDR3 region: CASSSGLAHYNEQFF. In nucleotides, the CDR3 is TGCGCCAGCAGCTCGGGCCTAGCGCACTACAATGAGCAGTTCTTC.

The CDR3 DNA sequence: TGCAGTGCTAGAGGGGATAGCGGGAGGGCCAGAGAGCAGTACTTC. Its protein product is CSARGDSGRAREQYF. The chain is built from TRBV20-1 and TRBJ2-7; 11 nucleotides agree with TRBD2. The CDR3 sequence is 15 residues long. The junction had 9 bases not matched to a gene; V was cut back by 1 base and J by 7 bases. Germline V gene lookup returns CDR1 DFQATT and CDR2 SNEGSKA (reference sequence).

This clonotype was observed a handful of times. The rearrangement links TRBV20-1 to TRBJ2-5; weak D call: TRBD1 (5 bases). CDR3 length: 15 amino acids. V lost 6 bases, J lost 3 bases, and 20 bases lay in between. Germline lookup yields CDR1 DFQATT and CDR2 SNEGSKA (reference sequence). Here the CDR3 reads CSASPPLDKKETQYF. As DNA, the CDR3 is TGCAGTGCCTCCCCACCCCTGGACAAAAAAGAGACCCAGTACTTC.

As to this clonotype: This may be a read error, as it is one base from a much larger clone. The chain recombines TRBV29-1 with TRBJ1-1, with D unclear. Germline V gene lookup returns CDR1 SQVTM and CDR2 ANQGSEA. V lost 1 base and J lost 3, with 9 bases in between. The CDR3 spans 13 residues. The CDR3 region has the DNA TGCAGCGTTGAAGTGACCGTTTACACTGAAGCTTTCTTT. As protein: CSVEVTVYTEAFF.